This T cell receptor beta chain appears in the sequencing data of a study of CD8+ T cells in alopecia areata. The treatment: oral pan-JAK inhibitor, 5-10 mg twice daily. Specimens obtained from alopecia areata patients comprised lesional scalp punch biopsies and peripheral blood. Between the trimmed V and J ends, which lost 0 bases and 4 bases, there was a span of 14 bases. The germline gives CDR1 SQVTM, CDR2 ANQGSEA. This CDR3 has 15 amino acids. cDNA reverse transcribed from extracted RNA served as the sequencing template. The assay was immunoSEQ multiplex PCR, and TCRdb's table has in-frame clones only and misses some. The sample yields roughly 100,000 clones, 65% to 90% seen once.

V and J are TRBV29-1 and TRBJ2-3, with D perhaps TRBD1 or TRBD2 (6 bases each). The TCR originated in a human donor with alopecia areata. Here the sequenced sample was CD8+ T cells sorted from blood, taken at approximately week 34, from a patient treated with tofacitinib. CDR3 nucleotide sequence: TGCAGCGTTGAAGATCGTGGGGGGCGCGCAGATACGCAGTATTTT. Amino acids: CSVEDRGGRADTQYF.